A single sample gave rise to the 15 T cell receptor beta chains below, sequenced in a study of prognosis after radiotherapy for stage I lung cancer. The genomic DNA TCR beta CDR3 region underwent two rounds of multiplex PCR. First-round PCR employed TRBV- and TRBJ-specific primers for each gene. A single record per CDR3 protein comes from TCRdb applying MiXCR to the multiplex PCR reads. The data contain about 12,000 distinct CDR3 sequences, less than 70% of them singletons. Specimen: PBMCs, collected before or after stereotactic body radiation therapy (not recorded which). The receptors derive from a donor of 50 years or more with non-small cell lung cancer.

The gene calls are TRBV28 and TRBJ2-7; a weak D match, TRBD1 (6 bases). Germline V gene data show CDR1 as MDHEN and CDR2 as SYDVKM. V lost 6 bases and J lost 2, with 14 bases in between. The CDR3 consists of 14 residues. The CDR3 sequence: CASSQDRPPYEQYF. The CDR3 nucleotides read TGTGCCAGCAGCCAGGACAGACCCCCCTACGAGCAGTACTTC.

Relative to its sample, this clonotype is medium-sized (0.01 to 0.1%). The chain links TRBV30 to TRBJ1-4; TRBD1 matches 8 bases. Trimming removed 3 bases from V and 6 bases from J; junction bases left unmatched: 15. CDR3 length: 17 residues. Per the germline V gene, CDR1 is GTSNPN and CDR2 is SVGIG (reference sequence). The CDR3 sequence: CAWRKGQGYSRDEKLFF. DNA of the CDR3: TGTGCCTGGAGAAAAGGACAGGGCTATTCCCGCGATGAAAAACTGTTTTTT.

In its sample, this clonotype was seen once. The rearrangement links TRBV9 to TRBJ2-1; D ambiguous. The germline V gene encodes CDR1 SGDLS and CDR2 YYNGEE. The CDR3 contains 13 residues. V was pared by 4 bases and J by 7 bases, with 12 bases between. The CDR3 sequence: CASSCDIDNEQFF. CDR3 bases: TGTGCCAGCAGCTGTGACATTGATAATGAGCAGTTCTTC.

As to this clonotype: An end of the junction does not agree with germline; a read error may underlie this. This sequence joins TRBV18 and TRBJ1-1, with D maybe TRBD1 (5 bases). The germline CDR1 and CDR2 sequences are KGHSH and LQKENI. There are 15 residues in the CDR3. Here the CDR3 DNA reads TGTGCCAGCTCACAATCCAGGGTGGTGAACACTGAAGATTTCTTT. Translating gives CASSQSRVVNTEDFF.

This clonotype was seen only a few times. A far larger clone lies a single base away; this is likely a read error. The genes are TRBV7-3 and TRBJ2-1; 8 nucleotides line up with TRBD2. The CDR3 covers 15 residues. The germline CDR1 and CDR2 sequences are SGHTA and FQGTGA. CDR3 coding DNA: TGTGCCAGCAGCGAGCTAGCGGGCGTATACAATGAGCATTTCTTC. This encodes CASSELAGVYNEHFF.

The V gene is TRBV2, the J gene TRBJ1-2; D might be TRBD1 (6 bases). CDR1 is SNHLY and CDR2 is FYNNEI in the germline V gene. This CDR3 is built from 14 residues. Deletions cut 6 bases from V and 3 bases from J, with 14 bases between. The CDR3 DNA sequence: TGTGCCAGCAGGGACAGCTTTCAGGACTATGGCTACACCTTC. Translated, it gives CASRDSFQDYGYTF.

The J gene is TRBJ2-7, the V gene TRBV6-2 or TRBV6-3; 7 bases are a match to TRBD2. Germline trimming cut 8 bases from V and 6 bases from J; bases unmatched to any gene: 13. The CDR3 is 14 amino acids. Germline CDR1 and CDR2: MNHEY and SVGEGT. CDR3: CASGECGSLSEQYF. The DNA of the CDR3 is TGTGCCAGCGGTGAGTGCGGGAGTCTTTCCGAGCAGTACTTC.

This clonotype is labeled as medium-sized. The chain recombines TRBV20-1 with TRBJ2-7; D is uncertain. Germline CDR1 DFQATT, CDR2 SNEGSKA (reference sequence). Trimming stripped 5 bases from V and 0 bases from J, with 5 bases between. The CDR3 has 11 residues. The CDR3, as DNA: TGCAGTGCTTCGGACTCCTACGAGCAGTACTTC. It encodes CSASDSYEQYF.

This chain joins TRBV15 and TRBJ1-5; D unresolved. CDR1 and CDR2 from the germline V gene are LNHNV and YYDKDF (reference sequence). V was cut by 3 bases and J by 0 bases, with 15 bases left in between. The CDR3 loop spans 17 amino acids. The CDR3 spells CATSRTGSPNSNQPQHF. Here the CDR3 DNA reads TGTGCCACCAGCAGGACCGGGTCGCCGAATAGCAATCAGCCCCAGCATTTT.

This clonotype is termed medium-sized. The chain has TRBV19 and TRBJ2-2; 15 bases are shared with TRBD2. V lost 6 bases and J lost 1; bases outside the gene matches: 3. CDR1 and CDR2 from the germline V gene are LNHDA and SQIVND (reference sequence). This CDR3 has 17 residues. CDR3 DNA: TGTGCCAGTAGAAGGACTAGCGGGAGGGAGAACACCGGGGAGCTGTTTTTT. This sequence encodes CASRRTSGRENTGELFF.

In regard to this clonotype: A read error is possible here, since a much larger clone lies one base away. The chain recombines TRBV5-4 with TRBJ1-2; 7 bases match TRBD1. Germline CDR1 reads SGHNT; CDR2 reads YYREEE (reference sequence). The length of the CDR3 is 15 residues. After removal of 4 bases from V and 4 bases from J, the junction contained 10 bases not matched to a gene. The CDR3 loop reads CASSAGTVGFYGYTF. In nucleotides, the CDR3 is TGTGCCAGCAGCGCCGGGACAGTGGGCTTCTATGGCTACACCTTC.

This clonotype is termed medium-sized. The chain uses TRBV30 and TRBJ2-1, with 8 bases aligning to TRBD2. The CDR3 covers 14 residues. J lost 7 bases, V lost 7 bases, and 12 bases had no gene match. CDR1 and CDR2 (germline): GTSNPN, SVGIG (reference sequence). CDR3 nucleotide sequence: TGTGCCTTCTCCCGCGGACTAGCTAAAAATGAGCAGTTCTTC. It translates to CAFSRGLAKNEQFF.

This clonotype was observed at least ten times. The chain couples TRBV10-2 to TRBJ2-1; 9 nucleotides line up with TRBD2. The germline CDR1 and CDR2 sequences are WSHSY and SAAADI. The CDR3 totals 15 residues. J lost 9 bases, V lost 1 base, and 7 bases had no gene match. The DNA for the CDR3 is TGCGCCAGCAGTGAGTTTTTAGCGGGAGCGGCTGAGCAGTTCTTC. Encoded protein: CASSEFLAGAAEQFF.

The chain is built from TRBV19 and TRBJ1-2; D remains unclear. The CDR3 extends over 15 amino acids. Germline-derived CDR1 and CDR2 are LNHDA and SQIVND (reference sequence). V was shortened by 1 base and J by 0 bases, with 9 bases between the two germline ends. The chain's CDR3 is CASSIGRSTNYGYTF. DNA for the CDR3: TGTGCCAGTAGTATAGGACGGTCGACTAACTATGGCTACACCTTC.

The sample holds many counts of this clonotype. The genes are TRBV18 and TRBJ2-1; the match to TRBD2 covers 11 bases. CDR3 length: 16 amino acids. From germline, CDR1 is KGHSH and CDR2 LQKENI. The V gene end was trimmed by 6 bases and the J gene end by 1 base; junction bases not matched to a gene: 5. As DNA, the CDR3 is TGTGCCAGCTCCCCGGGACTAGCGGTTTCCTACAATGAGCAGTTCTTC. This encodes CASSPGLAVSYNEQFF.